Given below is one T cell receptor beta chain in context. What it binds is not known. Of the isolated RNA, all was reverse transcribed, and so the sequenced material was expressed TCRB transcripts. Mean read depth for naive, central memory and regulatory T cell samples was around 3.8 million reads. Libraries were prepared by immunoSEQ multiplex PCR; TCRdb keeps only in-frame clonotypes and omits some of them. Among about 160,000 clones listed, about 8% were seen once. The sample is drawn from a study of beta chain features in type 1 diabetes. Overall study findings and caveats: More deletions and fewer insertions at VDJ junctions were seen in type 1 diabetes patients. Researchers report that Type 1 diabetes patients had moderately but significantly shorter TCRB CDR3s across all four CD4+ subsets. Within the patient group, naive, central memory and Treg TCRB repertoires appeared more similar to each other than within healthy donors.

On average, the one heparinised blood draw given by each donor was approximately 120 mL. The V and J ends lost 3 bases and 8 bases respectively, with 11 bases between them. The CDR3 runs to 13 residues. Per germline, CDR1 SGDLS and CDR2 YYNGEE. The source is a woman between 35 and 50 years old with type 1 diabetes. The V call is TRBV9, the J call TRBJ2-2, with D unclear. Sequencing was carried out using central memory CD4+ T cells from blood. The CDR3 DNA reads TGTGCCAGCAGCGAACTAACCCGGGGGGAGCTGTTTTTT. Protein sequence: CASSELTRGELFF.